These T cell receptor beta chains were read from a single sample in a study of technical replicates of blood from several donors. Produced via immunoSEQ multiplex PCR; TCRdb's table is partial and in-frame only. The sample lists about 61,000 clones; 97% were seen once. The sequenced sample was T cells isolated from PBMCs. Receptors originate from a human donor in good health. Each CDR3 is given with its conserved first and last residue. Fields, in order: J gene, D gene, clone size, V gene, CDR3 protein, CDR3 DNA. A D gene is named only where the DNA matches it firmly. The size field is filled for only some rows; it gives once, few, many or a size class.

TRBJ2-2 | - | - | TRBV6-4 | CASSDSAEGGELFF | TGTGCCAGCAGTGACTCGGCGGAGGGCGGGGAGCTGTTTTTT
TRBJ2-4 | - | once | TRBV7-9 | CASSPVGGGIKNIQYF | TGTGCCAGCAGCCCCGTTGGTGGCGGTATCAAAAACATTCAGTACTTC
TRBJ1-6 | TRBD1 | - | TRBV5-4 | CASSLAGGAPNSPLHF | TGTGCCAGCAGCTTGGCAGGGGGCGCCCCTAATTCACCCCTCCACTTT
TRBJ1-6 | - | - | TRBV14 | CASGAEVLNSPLHF | TGTGCCAGCGGGGCCGAGGTCCTGAATTCACCCCTCCACTTT
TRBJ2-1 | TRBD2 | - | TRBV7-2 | CASSILAGGYNEQFF | TGTGCCAGCAGCATACTAGCGGGAGGTTACAATGAGCAGTTCTTC
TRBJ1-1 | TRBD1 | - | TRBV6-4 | CAYPPGQQNTEAFF | TGTGCCTACCCTCCGGGACAGCAGAACACTGAAGCTTTCTTT
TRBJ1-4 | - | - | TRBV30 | CAWALAVVTTNEKLFF | TGTGCCTGGGCGTTGGCGGTCGTTACAACTAATGAAAAACTGTTTTTT
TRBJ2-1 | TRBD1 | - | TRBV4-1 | CASRSNPGQGVGEQFF | TGCGCCAGCAGATCCAATCCGGGACAGGGGGTAGGTGAGCAGTTCTTC
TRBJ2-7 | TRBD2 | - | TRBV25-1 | CARRLAGGTSSYEQYF | TGTGCCAGACGACTAGCGGGGGGAACTAGCTCCTACGAGCAGTACTTC
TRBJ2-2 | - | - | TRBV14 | CASSRGRTTGELFF | TGTGCCAGCAGCCGCGGCAGAACCACCGGGGAGCTGTTTTTT
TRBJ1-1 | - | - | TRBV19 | CASRTTGVNTEAFF | TGTGCCAGTAGGACGACAGGAGTGAACACTGAAGCTTTCTTT
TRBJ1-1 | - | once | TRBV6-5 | CASSFEAGGTEAFF | TGTGCCAGCAGTTTCGAGGCGGGTGGAACTGAAGCTTTCTTT
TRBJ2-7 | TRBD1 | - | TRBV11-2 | CASIPRQGAHEQYF | TGTGCCAGCATCCCGCGACAGGGGGCCCACGAGCAGTACTTC
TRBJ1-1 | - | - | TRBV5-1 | CASSLRGEGTEAFF | TGCGCCAGCAGCTTGCGGGGGGAGGGCACTGAAGCTTTCTTT
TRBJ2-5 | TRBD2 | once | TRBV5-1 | CASSSEGGGKGETQYF | TGCGCCAGCAGCTCCGAGGGCGGGGGAAAGGGAGAGACCCAGTACTTC
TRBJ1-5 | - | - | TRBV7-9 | CASSLEGDQPQHF | TGTGCCAGCAGCTTAGAGGGAGATCAGCCCCAGCATTTT